This T cell receptor beta chain stems from a study of molecular identifiers for immune sequencing clone quantification listed by TCRdb under 2018. Regarding the study in general: For a replicate experiment, the RNA from either approximately 20,000 or 100,000 naive CD8 T cells was divided into five aliquots, and four of those aliquots went on to sequencing. CD8 T cells were used in a methods study to benchmark molecular-identifier clustering-based TCR repertoire sequencing (MIDCIRS) and TCR RNA copy counting. General conclusions and limits of the study: Modeling indicated approximately 3.1 TCR RNA copies recovered per cell, compared with about ten by digital PCR, which implies a capture efficiency of approximately 30%. When barcode sub-clustering was omitted, TCR diversity was inflated by chimeric consensus sequences, with chimeras reaching as high as 47%. The naive libraries included spiked-in Jurkat TCR RNA (roughly eleven copies' worth), and this Jurkat TCR RNA is not part of the donor repertoire. Highly expanded clone sizes could be underestimated because identical TCR molecules may share a barcode. Clones above 20 RNA copies held over 99% of molecules in CMV-specific effector cells but under 1% in naive cells. Spiked-in Jurkat TCR RNA equal to a single cell's worth was reported to be detectable even within 1,200,000 naive CD8 T cells.

Per the germline V gene, MGHRA is the CDR1 and YSYEKL is the CDR2. V is cut by 1 base and J by 7 bases, and the space between the germline ends is 11 bases. Measured from the cysteine to the phenylalanine, the CDR3 is 13 residues long. Left in the record is the CDR3 DNA by itself, 39 bases read in frame from the first base. Naive CD8 T cell libraries were made from around 18,000 to 910,000 sorted cells using 10%, 30% or 50% of purified RNA. On a BD FACSAria II, naive CD8 T cells were FACS-sorted as CD8+CD4-CCR7+CD45RA+ and collected into RLT Plus buffer. To test detection sensitivity, Jurkat RNA equivalent to more than 8 TCR copies was spiked into samples of roughly 18,000-1,000,000 naive CD8 T cells. CD8 T cells were enriched with RosetteSep CD8+ T Cell Enrichment Cocktail and Ficoll-Paque, followed by ACK red cell lysis. Libraries were built with PCR. The listed sequencing device is NextSeq 500. Bulk TCR libraries were prepared as previously described, using TCR primers listed in Table S5. The Qiagen AllPrep DNA/RNA kit was used to purify total RNA. Before any analysis, reads coming from multiple sequencing runs of the same library were combined into one pool. From the authors' description of their analysis: Reads were retained only if an exact TCR constant sequence was present, and the retained reads were trimmed to 150 nt and grouped according to their 12-nt molecular barcodes. Reads within each barcode group were sub-clustered using a 15% Levenshtein threshold, and quality-weighted consensus sequences were constructed for each RNA molecule. Non-functional sequences were discarded, and so were lower-count sequences lying one edit away from another sequence. Based on fitting two negative binomial distributions, any barcode sub-cluster with under 20% of the maximum read count was discarded. TCRdb took the public reads, trimmed them with fastp at Q25, ran MiXCR for clone calling and kept in-frame beta chains. Each entry is one CDR3 protein sequence, shown with its most common DNA and genes. What appears here as the V and J calls and clone size reflects TCRdb's work, not the paper's. Across this sample there are 300,000 to 400,000 distinct CDR3 sequences, with over 20% seen only once. The ten top clones hold roughly 0.7% of the sample.

Concerning this clonotype itself: The target of this receptor is not known. No base-level quality is on record; no much larger clone is a single base apart.

The sequencing sample was made of naive CD8+ T cells from blood, with Jurkat cell RNA spiked in. This sample's cell subset or site label indicates: FACS-sorted CD8+CD4-CCR7+CD45RA+ naive T cells. This receptor was identified in a human donor in good health. Some libraries in this study had Jurkat cell RNA spiked in. The chain is made from TRBV4-1 and TRBJ2-7; the D gene is perhaps TRBD1 or TRBD2, as each covers 5 bases. The DNA reads TGCGCCAGCAGCCAAGGAGGGGTCGGGGAGCAGTACTTC. Its translation reads: CASSQGGVGEQYF.